This T cell receptor (beta chain) comes out of a study of OX40 agonist ivuxolimab in advanced cancers. Study results and limitations: On average, CD8+ T cells had more expanded clones than CD4+.

The repertoire was sequenced with immunoSEQ multiplex PCR; TCRdb's copy has only in-frame clones and lacks some. The sample lists fewer than 20,000 clones, about four fifths occurring once. Comments on this clone: Its antigen is unknown.

The V end was cut by 0 bases, the J end by 5 bases, with 14 bases between. This CDR3 spans 16 amino acids. CDR1 is SGHRS, CDR2 YFSETQ, per germline. This material consisted of CD4+ or CD8+ T cells sorted from blood, taken in a trial of the OX40 agonist ivuxolimab. The sequence was obtained from an adult with an advanced solid tumor such as melanoma, head and neck, liver or kidney cancer. The chain links TRBV5-1 to TRBJ1-4, with D possibly TRBD1 on 6 matching bases. The CDR3: CASSLAEAGVNEKLFF. The CDR3, as DNA: TGCGCCAGCAGCTTGGCAGAGGCAGGGGTAAATGAAAAACTGTTTTTT.